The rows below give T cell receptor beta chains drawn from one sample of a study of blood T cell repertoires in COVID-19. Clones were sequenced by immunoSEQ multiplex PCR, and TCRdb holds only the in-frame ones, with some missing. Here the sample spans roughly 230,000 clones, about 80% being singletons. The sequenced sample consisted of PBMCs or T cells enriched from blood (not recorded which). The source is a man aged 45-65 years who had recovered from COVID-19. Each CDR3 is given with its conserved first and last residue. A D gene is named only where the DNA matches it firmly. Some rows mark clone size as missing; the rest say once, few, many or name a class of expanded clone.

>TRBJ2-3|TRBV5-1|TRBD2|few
TGCGCCAGCAGCTCCTCCACTAGCGGGGGCACAGATACGCAGTATTTT
CASSSSTSGGTDTQYF
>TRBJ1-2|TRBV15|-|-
TGTGCCACCAGCCGAGGTCAGGGTCGGAACTATGGCTACACCTTC
CATSRGQGRNYGYTF
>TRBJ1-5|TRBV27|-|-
TGTGCCAGCAGTCACAGTCTAAATAGCAATCAGCCCCAGCATTTT
CASSHSLNSNQPQHF
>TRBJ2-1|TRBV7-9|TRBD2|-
TGTGCCAGCGTTACTAGCGGGGGCCGATCCTACAATGAGCAGTTCTTC
CASVTSGGRSYNEQFF
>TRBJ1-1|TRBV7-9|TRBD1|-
TGTGCCAGCAGCTTAGGGACAGGGGGCGCAAGCCTTGAAGCTTTCTTT
CASSLGTGGASLEAFF
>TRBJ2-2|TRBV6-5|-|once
TGTGCCAGCAGTTTGACTTATTACACCGGGGAGCTGTTTTTT
CASSLTYYTGELFF
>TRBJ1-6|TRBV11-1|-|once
TGTGCCAGCAGCCTGGACAGCCTTTCACCCCTCCACTTT
CASSLDSLSPLHF
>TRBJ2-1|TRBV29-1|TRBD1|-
TGCAGCGTTGAGGGCGTCCGGGACAGGGACTACAATGAGCAGTTCTTC
CSVEGVRDRDYNEQFF
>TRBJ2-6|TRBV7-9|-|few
TGTGCCAGCAGTAGAAGACAGACAGGGGCCAACGTCCTGACTTTC
CASSRRQTGANVLTF
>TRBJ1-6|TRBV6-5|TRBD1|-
TGTGCCTCGATGGGACAGGGGGGCTCACCCCTCCACTTT
CASMGQGGSPLHF
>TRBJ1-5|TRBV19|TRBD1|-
TGTGCCAGTAGTTTCCGGGACAGCCGCGTGAATAAGGCCCTGCCCCAGCATTTT
CASSFRDSRVNKALPQHF
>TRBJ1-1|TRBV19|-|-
TGTGCCAGTAGTAAGAGGGGAGGGGACAACACTGAAGCTTTCTTT
CASSKRGGDNTEAFF
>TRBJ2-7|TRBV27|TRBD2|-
TGTGCCAGCAGTTTACTAGCGGGAGGGCCTGGGGAGCAGTACTTC
CASSLLAGGPGEQYF
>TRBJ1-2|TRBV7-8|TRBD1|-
TGTGCCAGCAGCTTAGCGATTCCGGGACAGGGGAACTATGGCTACACCTTC
CASSLAIPGQGNYGYTF
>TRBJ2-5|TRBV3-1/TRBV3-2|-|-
TGTGCCAGCAGCCAAGATACCGGGTTAGGGACCCAGTACTTC
CASSQDTGLGTQYF
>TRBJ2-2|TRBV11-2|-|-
TGTGCCAGCAGCCCTACAGGGAACGGGGAGCTGTTTTTT
CASSPTGNGELFF
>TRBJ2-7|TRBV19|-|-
TGTGCCAGTAGTGCCCTAGGAGACTACGAGCAGTACTTC
CASSALGDYEQYF
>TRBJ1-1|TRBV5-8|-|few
TGTGCCAGCAGCTTGGTGACCGGAGGCGGCGGCACTGAAGCTTTCTTT
CASSLVTGGGGTEAFF
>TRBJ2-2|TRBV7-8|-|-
TGTGCCAGCAGCCCCCGGAGAGGGTCGAACACCGGGGAGCTGTTTTTT
CASSPRRGSNTGELFF
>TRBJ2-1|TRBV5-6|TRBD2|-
TGTGCCAGGGGCATAGAGCGGGATTTGTGCAATGAGCAGTTCTTC
CARGIERDLCNEQFF
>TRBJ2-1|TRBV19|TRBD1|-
TGTGCCAGTAACCCGGGACAGGTCTACAATGAGCAGTTCTTC
CASNPGQVYNEQFF
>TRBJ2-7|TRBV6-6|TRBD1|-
TGTGCCAGCAGGCTTGGGACAGGGGATGACTACGAGCAGTACTTC
CASRLGTGDDYEQYF